A single sample gave rise to the 8 T cell receptor beta chains below, sequenced in a study of blood T cell repertoires in COVID-19. Libraries were prepared by immunoSEQ multiplex PCR; TCRdb keeps only in-frame clonotypes and omits some of them. This sample has 200,000 or so clones, with just under 90% found just once. The specimen sequenced was peripheral blood. These receptors were taken from a man aged 25-45 years with COVID-19, enrolled during active disease.

The count of this clone is one. The gene calls are TRBV5-8 and TRBJ1-6, with 9 nucleotides matching TRBD1. The CDR3 contains 15 residues. V shed 4 bases, J shed 9 bases, and the junction held 8 bases outside the gene matches. Germline CDR1 and CDR2: SGHTS and YDEGEE. The CDR3: CASSVIPGQGSPLHF. The CDR3 DNA reads TGTGCCAGCAGCGTGATCCCGGGACAGGGTTCACCCCTCCACTTT.

This sequence joins TRBV11-1 and TRBJ2-1, with 12 bases identical to TRBD2. This CDR3 is built from 15 residues. Germline V gene data show CDR1 as SGHAT and CDR2 as FQDESV (reference sequence). V lost 4 bases, J lost 5 bases, and 3 bases stayed unmatched. The CDR3 loop is CASSWRLAGDNEQFF. The CDR3 DNA sequence: TGTGCCAGCAGCTGGCGACTAGCGGGGGACAATGAGCAGTTCTTC.

The chain combines TRBV5-4 with TRBJ2-7, with 8 bases aligning to TRBD1. Germline loops: CDR1 SGHNT, CDR2 YYREEE (reference sequence). The CDR3 loop spans 15 amino acids. J lost 5 bases, V lost 0 bases, and 7 bases had no gene match. CDR3 amino acids: CASSLGGDRGNEQYF. In DNA, the CDR3 is TGTGCCAGCAGCTTGGGGGGTGACAGGGGCAACGAGCAGTACTTC.

The chain links TRBV13 to TRBJ2-3; D unresolved. Germline V gene lookup returns CDR1 PRHDT and CDR2 FYEKMQ (reference sequence). The CDR3 spans 15 residues. Trimming cost V 1 base and J 0 bases, with 8 bases left between them. The CDR3 reads CASSLERLSTDTQYF. CDR3 nucleotide sequence: TGTGCCAGCAGCTTAGAGCGACTGAGCACAGATACGCAGTATTTT.

About this clone: This specimen includes other DNA sequences encoding the same CDR3. V is TRBV7-3 and J is TRBJ1-1, with unresolved D. Trimming cost V 5 bases and J 1 base, with 8 bases left between them. Germline CDR1 reads SGHTA; CDR2 reads FQGTGA. CDR3 length: 13 residues. The CDR3 DNA reads TGTGCCAGCAGCCTACAGTCGAACACTGAAGCTTTCTTT. It specifies CASSLQSNTEAFF.

The chain combines TRBV3-1 (or the pseudogene TRBV3-2) with TRBJ2-4, with 11 positions matching TRBD2. This CDR3 region has 17 residues. V shed 0 bases, J shed 6 bases, and the junction held 7 bases outside the gene matches. The germline CDR1 and CDR2 sequences are LGHDT and YNNKEL (reference sequence). CDR3 DNA sequence: TGTGCCAGCAGCCAAGAGGGTAGCGGGGGGGCCGTAAACATTCAGTACTTC. Encoded protein: CASSQEGSGGAVNIQYF.

The chain uses TRBV5-1 and TRBJ2-3; TRBD2 aligns across 15 bases. This CDR3 contains 18 residues. Looked up from germline, CDR1 is SGHRS and CDR2 is YFSETQ. The ends lost 9 bases at V and 2 bases at J; junction bases unmatched: 13. The CDR3 spells CATSPGLAGGQDTDTQYF. The CDR3 DNA follows: TGCGCCACCTCCCCTGGACTAGCGGGGGGGCAGGACACAGATACGCAGTATTTT. Full variable domain (outside the CDR3, taken from reference TRBV5-1 and TRBJ2-3): KAGVTQTPRYLIKTRGQQVTLSCSPISGHRSVSWYQQTPGQGLQFLFEYFSETQRNKGNFPGRFSGRQFSNSRSEMNVSTLELGDSALYLCATSPGLAGGQDTDTQYFGPGTRLTVL.

In the case of this clone: In the same sample, other DNA sequences code for this CDR3. This chain uses TRBV2 with TRBJ1-6; 8 bases match TRBD1. This CDR3 has 14 amino acids. The V gene end was trimmed by 7 bases and the J gene end by 6 bases; junction bases not matched to a gene: 5. Germline V gene lookup returns CDR1 SNHLY and CDR2 FYNNEI. CDR3 amino acids: CASTLGQGNSPLHF. The CDR3 DNA reads TGTGCCAGCACCCTAGGACAGGGTAATTCACCCCTCCACTTT.